By frequency in the sample, the clone carrying this T cell receptor (beta chain) is medium-sized. As yet, its antigen is unknown. The entry originates in a study of immune heterogeneity within non-small cell lung tumors. Overall study: The composition of the tumors was a few squamous cell carcinomas, fewer than 13 non-squamous carcinomas and 1 not otherwise specified.

Amplification of TCR beta CDR3 was performed by multiplex PCR with 32 V and 13 J primers. TCRdb analysed the multiplex PCR reads with MiXCR anew, one entry per CDR3 protein. The table shows roughly 7,200 distinct CDR3 sequences, with under 25% occurring only once. The germline CDR1 and CDR2 sequences are MNHEY and SMNVEV (reference sequence). V was pared by 6 bases and J by 3 bases, with 9 bases between. The CDR3 is 13 amino acids. Bulk tumor genomic DNA (about 600 ng per sample) served as template. While surgery was under way, several biopsies spaced far apart were taken per primary tumor. Their non-small cell lung cancer was newly diagnosed and untreated, and the patients underwent curative surgery. Findings and caveats of the study: Largely, high-frequency T-cell receptor beta clonotypes differed from one individual patient to another. Local T-cell clonality was recorded as moderately but significantly correlated with local tumor mutational burden, with R 0.3 to 0.35. Identical dominant CDR3 beta clonotypes spanned tumor sites within a patient, beside site-unique high-frequency clones.

The sequence derives from a man aged 60 to 75 with non-small cell lung cancer. The rearrangement links TRBV27 to TRBJ2-1; D is uncertain. The sample consisted of lung tumor tissue. In DNA form, the CDR3 reads TGTGCCAGCAGCTCCTCCAACTACAATGAGCAGTTCTTC. Encoded protein: CASSSSNYNEQFF.